This T cell receptor (beta chain) was recovered during a study of cytomegalovirus exposure and HLA in healthy donors. CDR1 SQVTM and CDR2 ANQGSEA come from the germline V gene. The ends lost 3 bases at V and 4 bases at J; junction bases unmatched: 3. This CDR3 is 13 amino acids long. The PCR was carried out with 60 Vbeta primers and 13 Jbeta primers. Sequencing was performed with immunoSEQ multiplex PCR; in TCRdb, only in-frame clones are kept and a portion is missing. Of about 43,000 clones listed, 63% are singletons. Sequenced: PBMCs. The genes are TRBV29-1 and TRBJ2-1; 7 bases line up with TRBD1. The sequence was collected from a man in his sixties in good health and CMV-seropositive. CDR3 nucleotides: TGCAGCGTTGACAGGGGGAATTACAATGAGCAGTTCTTC. Encoded protein: CSVDRGNYNEQFF.